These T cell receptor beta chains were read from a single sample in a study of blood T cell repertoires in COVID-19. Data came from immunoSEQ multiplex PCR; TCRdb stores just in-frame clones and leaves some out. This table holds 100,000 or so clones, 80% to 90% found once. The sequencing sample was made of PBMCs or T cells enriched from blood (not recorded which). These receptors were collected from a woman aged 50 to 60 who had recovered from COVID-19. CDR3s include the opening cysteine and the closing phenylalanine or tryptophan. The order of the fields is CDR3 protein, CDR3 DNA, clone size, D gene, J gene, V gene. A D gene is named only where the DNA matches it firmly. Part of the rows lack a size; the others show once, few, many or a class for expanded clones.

CDR3: CASSRGGADQPQHF; DNA: TGTGCCAGCTCCCGAGGGGGCGCAGATCAGCCCCAGCATTTT; size: NA; D: TRBD1; J: TRBJ1-5; V: TRBV6-5
CDR3: CATSSSGATNEKLFF; DNA: TGTGCCACCAGCAGTTCAGGCGCAACTAATGAAAAACTGTTTTTT; size: NA; D: NA; J: TRBJ1-4; V: TRBV15
CDR3: CASTGGVGEGRRNTEAFF; DNA: TGTGCCAGCACAGGAGGCGTAGGGGAGGGGAGAAGGAACACTGAAGCTTTCTTT; size: NA; D: NA; J: TRBJ1-1; V: TRBV2
CDR3: CASGSGSRNNEQFF; DNA: TGTGCCAGCGGGAGCGGGTCGAGAAACAATGAGCAGTTCTTC; size: NA; D: NA; J: TRBJ2-1; V: TRBV5-5
CDR3: CASRRTSGYEQYF; DNA: TGTGCCAGCAGACGGACTAGCGGATACGAGCAGTACTTC; size: NA; D: TRBD2; J: TRBJ2-7; V: TRBV2
CDR3: CASSLGRGHPTGELFF; DNA: TGTGCCAGCAGCTTAGGTCGCGGACACCCCACCGGGGAGCTGTTTTTT; size: NA; D: NA; J: TRBJ2-2; V: TRBV11-2
CDR3: CASSFSIGGKETQYF; DNA: TGTGCCAGCAGTTTCTCCATAGGGGGCAAAGAGACCCAGTACTTC; size: NA; D: TRBD1; J: TRBJ2-5; V: TRBV27
CDR3: CASSPSGGWKETQYF; DNA: TGCGCCAGCAGCCCGTCCGGGGGATGGAAAGAGACCCAGTACTTC; size: NA; D: NA; J: TRBJ2-5; V: TRBV5-1
CDR3: CASSLARGMTQYF; DNA: TGTGCCAGCAGCTTAGCCCGGGGAATGACCCAGTACTTC; size: NA; D: NA; J: TRBJ2-5; V: TRBV7-8
CDR3: CASREEANTEAFF; DNA: TGTGCCAGCAGGGAGGAAGCGAACACTGAAGCTTTCTTT; size: NA; D: NA; J: TRBJ1-1; V: TRBV12-3/TRBV12-4
CDR3: CASSVAQTSQETQYF; DNA: TGTGCCAGCAGCGTGGCACAGACAAGCCAAGAGACCCAGTACTTC; size: NA; D: NA; J: TRBJ2-5; V: TRBV9
CDR3: CARDPDREYNGYTF; DNA: TGTGCCAGAGACCCCGACAGAGAGTATAATGGCTACACCTTC; size: NA; D: NA; J: TRBJ1-2; V: TRBV6-5
CDR3: CASSARQGAGYGYTF; DNA: TGTGCCAGCAGCGCGAGACAGGGTGCGGGGTATGGCTACACCTTC; size: NA; D: TRBD1; J: TRBJ1-2; V: TRBV9
CDR3: CASSDSWGLANTGELFF; DNA: TGTGCCAGCAGTGACTCATGGGGGCTAGCGAACACCGGGGAGCTGTTTTTT; size: many; D: NA; J: TRBJ2-2; V: TRBV6-4
CDR3: CATSGGGGLYSNQPQHF; DNA: TGTGCCACCAGTGGAGGGGGCGGCCTCTATAGCAATCAGCCCCAGCATTTT; size: NA; D: TRBD1; J: TRBJ1-5; V: TRBV24-1
CDR3: CASSPAGTSGETQYF; DNA: TGCGCCAGCAGCCCGGCCGGGACTAGCGGGGAGACCCAGTACTTC; size: NA; D: TRBD2; J: TRBJ2-5; V: TRBV5-1
CDR3: CASSPTGGGHYGYTF; DNA: TGTGCCAGCAGCCCGACAGGGGGGGGTCACTATGGCTACACCTTC; size: NA; D: TRBD1; J: TRBJ1-2; V: TRBV9
CDR3: CASSFGHRDRGGQTQYF; DNA: TGTGCCAGCAGTTTCGGGCACCGGGACAGGGGTGGGCAGACCCAGTACTTC; size: NA; D: TRBD1; J: TRBJ2-5; V: TRBV28
CDR3: CASSSGRELHEQFF; DNA: TGTGCCAGCAGTTCTGGGCGGGAGTTGCATGAGCAGTTCTTC; size: NA; D: TRBD2; J: TRBJ2-1; V: TRBV27
CDR3: CASRPTSWAGELFF; DNA: TGTGCCAGCAGGCCTACTAGCTGGGCCGGGGAGCTGTTTTTT; size: NA; D: NA; J: TRBJ2-2; V: TRBV3-1/TRBV3-2
CDR3: CASSLSGAGLAISTDTQYF; DNA: TGCGCCAGCAGCTTAAGCGGGGCGGGGCTCGCAATTAGCACAGATACGCAGTATTTT; size: NA; D: TRBD2; J: TRBJ2-3; V: TRBV5-1
CDR3: CASMIWQGDQPQHF; DNA: TGTGCCAGCATGATTTGGCAGGGGGATCAGCCCCAGCATTTT; size: NA; D: TRBD1; J: TRBJ1-5; V: TRBV6-5
CDR3: CASSSDRGGNIQYF; DNA: TGTGCCAGCAGCTCGGACAGGGGAGGAAACATTCAGTACTTC; size: NA; D: TRBD1; J: TRBJ2-4; V: TRBV7-9
CDR3: CASSIMWGGETQYF; DNA: TGTGCCAGTAGTATAATGTGGGGGGGAGAGACCCAGTACTTC; size: NA; D: TRBD2; J: TRBJ2-5; V: TRBV19
CDR3: CASSLIISNEQFF; DNA: TGTGCCAGCAGCTTAATTATATCCAATGAGCAGTTCTTC; size: NA; D: NA; J: TRBJ2-1; V: TRBV7-3
CDR3: CASSVSSGYEQYF; DNA: TGTGCCAGCAGCGTAAGTAGCGGCTACGAGCAGTACTTC; size: NA; D: NA; J: TRBJ2-7; V: TRBV11-2
CDR3: CASSSSGSGRSTDTQYF; DNA: TGTGCCAGCAGTTCATCAGGTAGCGGGCGAAGCACAGATACGCAGTATTTT; size: NA; D: TRBD2; J: TRBJ2-3; V: TRBV6-2/TRBV6-3
CDR3: CASSNNRIKDTQYF; DNA: TGTGCCAGTAGTAATAACAGGATCAAAGATACGCAGTATTTT; size: NA; D: NA; J: TRBJ2-3; V: TRBV19
CDR3: CASSNSVTGSSTGELFF; DNA: TGTGCCAGCAGCAACTCCGTGACAGGGTCCAGCACCGGGGAGCTGTTTTTT; size: NA; D: TRBD1; J: TRBJ2-2; V: TRBV11-3
CDR3: CASSQQGGNSPLHF; DNA: TGTGCCAGCAGCCAACAGGGGGGGAATTCACCCCTCCACTTT; size: NA; D: TRBD1; J: TRBJ1-6; V: TRBV7-3
CDR3: CASSRDLDRSGANVLTF; DNA: TGTGCCAGCAGCCGGGACCTGGACAGGTCTGGGGCCAACGTCCTGACTTTC; size: NA; D: TRBD1; J: TRBJ2-6; V: TRBV4-2
CDR3: CASSQRTGLSSPLHF; DNA: TGTGCCAGCAGCCAACGAACGGGTTTAAGTTCACCCCTCCACTTT; size: NA; D: NA; J: TRBJ1-6; V: TRBV5-8
CDR3: CASSLTGSPEAFF; DNA: TGTGCCAGCAGCCTGACAGGGTCCCCTGAAGCTTTCTTT; size: NA; D: TRBD1; J: TRBJ1-1; V: TRBV25-1
CDR3: CASSSRTGGFTDTQYF; DNA: TGTGCCAGCAGCAGCAGGACAGGGGGCTTCACAGATACGCAGTATTTT; size: few; D: TRBD1; J: TRBJ2-3; V: TRBV5-4
CDR3: CASSHLDSYEQYF; DNA: TGTGCCAGCAGCCACCTGGACAGCTACGAGCAGTACTTC; size: NA; D: NA; J: TRBJ2-7; V: TRBV7-9
CDR3: CASSLARNYGYTF; DNA: TGTGCCAGCAGTTTAGCCAGGAACTATGGCTACACCTTC; size: NA; D: NA; J: TRBJ1-2; V: TRBV27
CDR3: CASSSFGGSTDYGYTF; DNA: TGTGCCAGCAGTTCCTTCGGTGGCAGTACAGACTATGGCTACACCTTC; size: NA; D: NA; J: TRBJ1-2; V: TRBV28
CDR3: CASSSSPSNTGKLFF; DNA: TGTGCCAGCAGCTCCTCCCCTTCGAACACCGGGAAGCTGTTTTTT; size: NA; D: NA; J: TRBJ2-2; V: TRBV7-3
CDR3: CAWSGPSRDTQYF; DNA: TGTGCCTGGAGTGGCCCATCGAGGGATACGCAGTATTTT; size: NA; D: NA; J: TRBJ2-3; V: TRBV30
CDR3: CASSNGGPETQYF; DNA: TGTGCCAGTTCCAACGGGGGTCCCGAGACCCAGTACTTC; size: NA; D: NA; J: TRBJ2-5; V: TRBV19